This record looks at one TCR beta chain sequence and its context. Antigen: not known. The data derive from a study of T cell repertoires in cytomegalovirus infection. Study overall: Shared public TCR beta signatures pointed to both CMV infection and a matching HLA type.

Via MiXCR, TCRdb re-called the reads, giving one row per CDR3 protein. The sample contains around 34,000 distinct CDR3 sequences, about 54% of which appear only once. The receptor was derived from a human donor in good health (CMV status not recorded). Some clones in this sample may be carry-over from other donors' samples. The sequencing used CD8+ T cells from cultured PBMCs, collected from culture after CMV antigen stimulation.

CDR3 residues: CASSFTGTSVCTRELFF. Here the CDR3 DNA reads TGTGCCAGCAGCTTCACCGGCACTAGCGTCTGTACCAGGGAGCTGTTTTTT. The V gene is TRBV7-2, the J gene TRBJ2-2, with 7 bases fitting TRBD2. Germline V lookup: CDR1 SGHTA, CDR2 FQGNSA. The CDR3 totals 17 residues. V lost 3 bases, J lost 9 bases, and 16 bases stayed unmatched.